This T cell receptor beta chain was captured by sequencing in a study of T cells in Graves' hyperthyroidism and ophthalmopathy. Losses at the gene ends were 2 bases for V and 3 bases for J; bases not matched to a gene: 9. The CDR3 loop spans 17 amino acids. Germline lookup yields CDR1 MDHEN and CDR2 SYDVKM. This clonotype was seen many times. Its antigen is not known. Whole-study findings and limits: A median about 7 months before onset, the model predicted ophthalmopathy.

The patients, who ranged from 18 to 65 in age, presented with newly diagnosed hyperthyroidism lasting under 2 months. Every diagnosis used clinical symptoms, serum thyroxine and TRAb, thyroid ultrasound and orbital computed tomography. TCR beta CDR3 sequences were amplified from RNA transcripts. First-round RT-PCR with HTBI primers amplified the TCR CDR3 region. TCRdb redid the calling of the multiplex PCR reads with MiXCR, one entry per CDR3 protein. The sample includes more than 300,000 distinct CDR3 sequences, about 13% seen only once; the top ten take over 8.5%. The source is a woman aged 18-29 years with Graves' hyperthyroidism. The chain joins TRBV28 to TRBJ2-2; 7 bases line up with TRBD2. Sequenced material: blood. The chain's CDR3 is CASSLGEGRSYTGELFF. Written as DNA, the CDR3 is TGTGCCAGCAGTTTAGGGGAGGGGAGATCCTACACCGGGGAGCTGTTTTTT.